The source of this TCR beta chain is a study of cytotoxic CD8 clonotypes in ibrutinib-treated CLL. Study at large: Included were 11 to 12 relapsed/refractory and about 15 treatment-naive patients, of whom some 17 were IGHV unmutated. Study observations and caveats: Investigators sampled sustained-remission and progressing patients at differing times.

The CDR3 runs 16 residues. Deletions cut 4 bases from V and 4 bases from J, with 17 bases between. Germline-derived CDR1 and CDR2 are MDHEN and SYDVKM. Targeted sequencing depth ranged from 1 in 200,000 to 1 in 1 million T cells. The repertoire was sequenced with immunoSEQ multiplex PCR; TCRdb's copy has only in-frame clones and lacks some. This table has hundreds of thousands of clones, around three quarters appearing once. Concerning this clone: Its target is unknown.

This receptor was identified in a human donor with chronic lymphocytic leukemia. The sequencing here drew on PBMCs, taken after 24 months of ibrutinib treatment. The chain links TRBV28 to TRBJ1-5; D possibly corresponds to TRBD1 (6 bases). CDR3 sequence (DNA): TGTGCCAGCAGTTACCCCGGGGGCGTATGGAATCAGCCCCAGCATTTT. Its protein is CASSYPGGVWNQPQHF.